This T cell receptor (beta chain) was captured in a study of control samples from healthy donors and cancer patients. Sequencing was performed with immunoSEQ multiplex PCR; in TCRdb, only in-frame clones are kept and a portion is missing. The sample includes hundreds of thousands of clones, over 70% of them seen just once. V lost 1 base and J lost 4, with 13 bases in between. The CDR3 is 15 amino acids. Germline CDR1 is LNHDA and CDR2 is SQIVND (reference sequence). The clonotype comes from a woman in her fifties or sixties with lung cancer. The V call is TRBV19, the J call TRBJ1-2; D gene uncertain. Sequenced input: PBMCs. In nucleotides, the CDR3 is TGTGCCAGTAGTATAGCCGCGGTTTCTTTCTATGGCTACACCTTC. Translating it yields CASSIAAVSFYGYTF.